This T cell receptor (beta chain) was obtained from a study of T cell changes during pregnancy in multiple sclerosis. This clone occurred a few times. Some clones are missing from TCRdb's copy, which holds only in-frame ones; the method was immunoSEQ multiplex PCR. Seen here are 65,000 to 80,000 clones, around nine tenths observed once, and the top ten hold 0.21%. Germline trimming cut 2 bases from V and 7 bases from J; bases unmatched to any gene: 4. The V gene's germline CDR1 is GTSNPN and CDR2 SVGIG (reference sequence). This CDR3 is 12 amino acids long. The sequencing used CD4+ T cells from peripheral blood mononuclear cells, collected before pregnancy. The receptor was isolated from a female donor with multiple sclerosis, enrolled in a pregnancy study. The rearrangement joins TRBV30 to TRBJ1-1; 7 nucleotides match TRBD1. CDR3 sequence reads: CAWSLRDSEAFF. CDR3 sequence (DNA): TGTGCCTGGAGTCTCCGGGACAGTGAAGCTTTCTTT.